The 17 T cell receptor beta chains given below trace back to one sample, sequenced in a study of cytomegalovirus exposure and HLA in healthy donors. Primers: 60 Vbeta forward and 13 Jbeta reverse. Here immunoSEQ multiplex PCR was the method, and the copy in TCRdb shows in-frame clones only, minus some. The table lists about 150,000 clones, roughly 8.8% of them singletons. The sample taken for sequencing was PBMCs. The receptors were sampled from a woman between 40 and 55 years old in good health and CMV-seropositive.

In DNA, the CDR3 is TGTGCCAGCAACTCTAGGCAGTTGTTGAACACTGAAGCTTTCTTT. This translates into CASNSRQLLNTEAFF. V gene TRBV7-9 combines with J gene TRBJ1-1; no definite D call. There are 15 residues in the CDR3. V lost 7 bases and J 0 bases, leaving 15 bases between the germline ends. Looked up from germline, CDR1 is SEHNR and CDR2 is FQNEAQ (reference sequence).

The V gene is TRBV6-5, the J gene TRBJ2-2, with D hard to call. The V and J ends lost 4 bases and 5 bases respectively, with 2 bases between them. The germline V gene has CDR1 MNHEY and CDR2 SVGAGI. This CDR3 contains 11 residues. The CDR3 region is CASSSTGELFF. The CDR3 bases are TGTGCCAGCAGTTCGACCGGGGAGCTGTTTTTT.

This chain connects TRBV2 to TRBJ1-2; 12 bases agree with TRBD1. CDR1 is SNHLY, CDR2 FYNNEI, per germline. The length of the CDR3 is 15 residues. Germline trimming cut 5 bases from V and 8 bases from J; bases unmatched to any gene: 9. For the CDR3, the DNA is TGTGCCAGCAGTCCTCCGGGACAGGGGGCGTACGGCTACACCTTC. Encoded protein: CASSPPGQGAYGYTF.

This clone was counted a few times. This chain connects TRBV5-8 to TRBJ1-1, with D unresolved. Trimming took 4 bases from V and 0 from J, leaving 10 bases between them. This CDR3 spans 14 amino acids. Germline V CDR1 and CDR2: SGHTS, YDEGEE. The CDR3 region has the DNA TGTGCCAGCAGCCTGGACGGGATGAACACTGAAGCTTTCTTT. Translating gives CASSLDGMNTEAFF.

This clone was picked up a small number of times. The V call is TRBV5-1, the J call TRBJ1-2; 8 bases are shared with TRBD1. The germline CDR1 and CDR2 sequences are SGHRS and YFSETQ. V shed 4 bases, J shed 3 bases, and the junction held 2 bases outside the gene matches. The CDR3 spans 13 residues. The CDR3 DNA reads as TGCGCCAGCAGCAGGGGACAGGACTATGGCTACACCTTC. Its translation is CASSRGQDYGYTF.

This clone was seen only a few times. The V gene is TRBV7-2, the J gene TRBJ1-6; TRBD1 matches 11 bases. V was clipped by 2 bases and J by 9 bases; unmatched bases: 6. Germline V gene data show CDR1 as SGHTA and CDR2 as FQGNSA. The CDR3 covers 16 residues. Here the CDR3 reads CASSLRTGGLGSPLHF. Here the CDR3 DNA reads TGTGCCAGCAGCTTAAGGACAGGGGGCCTTGGTTCACCCCTCCACTTT.

The sample holds a few counts of this clone. V is TRBV5-1 and J is TRBJ2-7, with TRBD1 identical over 7 bases. The ends lost 5 bases at V and 7 bases at J; junction bases unmatched: 9. The germline V gene encodes CDR1 SGHRS and CDR2 YFSETQ. This CDR3 spans 13 amino acids. The CDR3 DNA follows: TGCGCCAGCAGTAATACAGGGGCTCAAGAGCAGTACTTC. Translation: CASSNTGAQEQYF.

The V call is TRBV9, the J call TRBJ2-1, with 8 bases identical to TRBD2. Germline CDR1 and CDR2: SGDLS and YYNGEE. V gave up 4 bases and J gave up 6 bases; unmatched junction bases: 3. The CDR3 consists of 13 residues. CDR3 residues: CASSPGTSNEQFF. CDR3 sequence (DNA): TGTGCCAGCAGCCCCGGGACTAGCAATGAGCAGTTCTTC.

The V gene is TRBV5-5, the J gene TRBJ2-7; D perhaps matches TRBD1 (6 bases). CDR1 is SGHKS and CDR2 is YYEKEE in the germline V gene (reference sequence). The CDR3 has 14 residues. The V end lost 2 bases, the J end lost 0 bases, and 9 bases lay between the germline ends. Here the CDR3 DNA reads TGTGCCAGCAGCTTCCGGGACACCTCCTACGAGCAGTACTTC. As protein: CASSFRDTSYEQYF.

The chain couples TRBV7-2 to TRBJ2-7; 7 nucleotides agree with TRBD1. Germline V gives CDR1 SGHTA, CDR2 FQGNSA. The CDR3 contains 15 residues. Trimming at V came to 0 bases and at J to 4 bases, leaving 6 bases not matched to a gene. The CDR3 here is CASSLALGGPYEQYF. The CDR3 nucleotides are TGTGCCAGCAGCTTAGCGCTAGGGGGCCCTTACGAGCAGTACTTC.

This clone was counted only a few times. The identical CDR3 is also encoded by other nucleotide sequences in the sample. The chain employs TRBV7-2 and TRBJ1-2; no reliable D call. Germline V gives CDR1 SGHTA, CDR2 FQGNSA. This CDR3 comprises 13 residues. The V end was cut by 1 base, the J end by 3 bases, with 6 bases between. The DNA for the CDR3 is TGTGCCAGCAGCTTAGATCGGGACTATGGCTACACCTTC. Protein product: CASSLDRDYGYTF.

This clone occurred a few times. This chain connects TRBV14 to TRBJ2-3, with D uncertain. This CDR3 contains 15 residues. Trimming stripped 1 base from V and 4 bases from J, with 12 bases between. Per germline, CDR1 SGHDN and CDR2 FVKESK. The CDR3 protein is CASSQVVPAADTQYF. CDR3 coding DNA: TGTGCCAGCAGCCAAGTAGTTCCCGCGGCAGATACGCAGTATTTT.

The chain recombines TRBV27 with TRBJ1-1, with 8 positions matching TRBD1. The CDR3 consists of 16 residues. Germline V gene lookup returns CDR1 MNHEY and CDR2 SMNVEV (reference sequence). V dropped 4 bases and J dropped 1; count of bases not matched to a gene: 8. The CDR3 region is CASSSKSTGENTEAFF. CDR3 nucleotides: TGTGCCAGCAGTTCCAAATCGACAGGGGAGAACACTGAAGCTTTCTTT.

The V gene is TRBV27, the J gene TRBJ2-1; D is unclear. Germline V gene data show CDR1 as MNHEY and CDR2 as SMNVEV (reference sequence). This CDR3 has 14 residues. Trimming stripped 2 bases from V and 9 bases from J, with 14 bases between. The CDR3 is CASSLEVKSGEQFF. CDR3 bases: TGTGCCAGCAGTTTAGAGGTGAAGTCGGGTGAGCAGTTCTTC.

This clone has more than one count but fewer than ten. V and J are TRBV7-9 and TRBJ2-7; 7 nucleotides align to TRBD1. The J segment lost 3 bases and the V segment lost 1 base, leaving 3 bases of the junction unmatched. In germline, CDR1 is SEHNR, CDR2 FQNEAQ (reference sequence). The CDR3 has 14 amino acids. The CDR3 loop is CASSLGTGRYEQYF. The CDR3 bases are TGTGCCAGCAGCTTAGGGACAGGCCGCTACGAGCAGTACTTC. The full variable domain, its missing parts supplied by reference TRBV7-9 and TRBJ2-7, is DTGVSQNPRHKITKRGQNVTFRCDPISEHNRLYWYRQTLGQGPEFLTYFQNEAQLEKSRLLSDRFSAERPKGSFSTLEIQRTEQGDSAMYLCASSLGTGRYEQYFGPGTRLTVT.

A few counts support this clone. This rearrangement joins TRBV2 to TRBJ2-1; 7 bases fit TRBD2. Germline CDR1 SNHLY, CDR2 FYNNEI. The CDR3 spans 13 residues. V shed 7 bases, J shed 10 bases, and the junction held 10 bases outside the gene matches. The CDR3 DNA sequence: TGTGCCAGCATGACCCAGCGGGATGGCGAGCAGTTCTTC. It encodes CASMTQRDGEQFF.

The CDR3, as DNA: TGTGCCAGCAGCTTAGCGGGGATAGGGGTGAGCACTGAAGCTTTCTTT. This translates into CASSLAGIGVSTEAFF. The chain carries TRBV7-2 and TRBJ1-1, with D possibly matching TRBD1 (5 bases). The CDR3 extends over 16 amino acids. Germline V gene sequence: CDR1 SGHTA, CDR2 FQGNSA. V was cut by 0 bases and J by 4 bases, with 15 bases left in between. Full variable domain (missing parts from reference TRBV7-2 and TRBJ1-1): GAGVSQSPSNKVTEKGKDVELRCDPISGHTALYWYRQSLGQGLEFLIYFQGNSAPDKSGLPSDRFSAERTGGSVSTLTIQRTQQEDSAVYLCASSLAGIGVSTEAFFGQGTRLTVV.